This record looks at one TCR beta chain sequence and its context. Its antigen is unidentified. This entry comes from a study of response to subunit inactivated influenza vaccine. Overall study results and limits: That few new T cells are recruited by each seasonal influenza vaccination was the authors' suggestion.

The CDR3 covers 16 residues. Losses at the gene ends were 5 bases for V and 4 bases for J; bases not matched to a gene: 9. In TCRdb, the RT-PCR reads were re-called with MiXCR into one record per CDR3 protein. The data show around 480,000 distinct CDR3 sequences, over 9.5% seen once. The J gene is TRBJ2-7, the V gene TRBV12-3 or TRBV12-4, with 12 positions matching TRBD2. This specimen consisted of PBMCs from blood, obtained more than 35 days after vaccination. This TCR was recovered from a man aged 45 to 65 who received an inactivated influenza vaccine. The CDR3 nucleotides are TGTGCCAGCAGTCGTACTAGCGGGAGGTCCCGATACGAGCAGTACTTC. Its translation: CASSRTSGRSRYEQYF.